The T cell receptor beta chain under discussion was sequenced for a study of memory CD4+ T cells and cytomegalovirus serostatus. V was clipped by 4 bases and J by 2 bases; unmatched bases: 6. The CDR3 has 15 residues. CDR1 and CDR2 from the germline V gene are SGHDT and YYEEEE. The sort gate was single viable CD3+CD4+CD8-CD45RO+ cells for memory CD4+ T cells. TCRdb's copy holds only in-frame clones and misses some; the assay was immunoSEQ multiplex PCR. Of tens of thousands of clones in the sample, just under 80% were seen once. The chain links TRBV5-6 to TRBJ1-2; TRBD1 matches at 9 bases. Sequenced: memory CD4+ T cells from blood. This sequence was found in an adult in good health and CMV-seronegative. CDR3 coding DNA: TGTGCCAGCAGCCGGGGGACAGGGAGCAACTATGGCTACACCTTC. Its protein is CASSRGTGSNYGYTF. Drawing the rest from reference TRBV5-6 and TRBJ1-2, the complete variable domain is DAGVTQSPTHLIKTRGQQVTLRCSPKSGHDTVSWYQQALGQGPQFIFQYYEEEERQRGNFPDRFSGHQFPNYSSELNVNALLLGDSALYLCASSRGTGSNYGYTFGSGTRLTVV.